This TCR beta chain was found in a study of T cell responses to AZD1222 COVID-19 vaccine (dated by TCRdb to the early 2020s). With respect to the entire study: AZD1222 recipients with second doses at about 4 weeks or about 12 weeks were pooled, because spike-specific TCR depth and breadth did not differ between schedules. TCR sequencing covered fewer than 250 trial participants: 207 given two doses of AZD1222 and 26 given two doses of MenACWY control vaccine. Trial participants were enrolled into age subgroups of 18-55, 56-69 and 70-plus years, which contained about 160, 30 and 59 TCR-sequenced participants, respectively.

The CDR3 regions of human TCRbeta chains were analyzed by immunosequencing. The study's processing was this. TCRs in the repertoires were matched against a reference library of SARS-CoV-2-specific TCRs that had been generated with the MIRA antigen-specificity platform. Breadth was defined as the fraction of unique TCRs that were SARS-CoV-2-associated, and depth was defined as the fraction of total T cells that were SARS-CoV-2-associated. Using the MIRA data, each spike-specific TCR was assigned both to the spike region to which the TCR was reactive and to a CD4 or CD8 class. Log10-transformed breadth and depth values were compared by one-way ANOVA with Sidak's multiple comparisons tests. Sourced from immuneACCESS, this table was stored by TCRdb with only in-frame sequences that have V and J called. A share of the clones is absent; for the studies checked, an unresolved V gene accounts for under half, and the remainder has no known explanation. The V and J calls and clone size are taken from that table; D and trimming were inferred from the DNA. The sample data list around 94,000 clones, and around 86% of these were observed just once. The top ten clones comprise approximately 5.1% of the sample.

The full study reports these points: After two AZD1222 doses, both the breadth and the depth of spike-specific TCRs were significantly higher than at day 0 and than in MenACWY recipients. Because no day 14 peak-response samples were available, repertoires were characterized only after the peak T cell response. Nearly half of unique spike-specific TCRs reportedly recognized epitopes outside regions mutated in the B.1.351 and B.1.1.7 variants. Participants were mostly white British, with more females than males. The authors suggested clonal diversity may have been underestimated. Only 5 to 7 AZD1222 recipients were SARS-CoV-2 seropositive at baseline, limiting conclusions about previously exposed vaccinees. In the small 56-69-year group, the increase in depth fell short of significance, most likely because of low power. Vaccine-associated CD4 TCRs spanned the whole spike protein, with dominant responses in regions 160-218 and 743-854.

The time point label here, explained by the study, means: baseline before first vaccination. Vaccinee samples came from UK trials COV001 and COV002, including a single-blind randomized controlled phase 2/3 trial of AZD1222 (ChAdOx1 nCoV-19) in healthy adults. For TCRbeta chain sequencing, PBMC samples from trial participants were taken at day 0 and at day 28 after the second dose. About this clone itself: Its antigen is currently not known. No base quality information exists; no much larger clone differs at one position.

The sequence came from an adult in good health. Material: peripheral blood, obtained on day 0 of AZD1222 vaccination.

In nucleotide form, the sequence is TGTGCCAGCGAACCGAGGGGGGGAACCGGGGAGCTGTTTTTT. The encoded protein is CASEPRGGTGELFF. The rearrangement combines TRBV19 with TRBJ2-2, with TRBD2 as a weak D call on 7 bases. CDR1 LNHDA and CDR2 SQIVND were looked up in the germline V gene (reference sequence). The CDR3 sequence holds 14 residues, the cysteine and phenylalanine included. The DNA shown is the 42-base CDR3, in frame from base 1. Trimming takes 9 bases from V and 5 bases from J, and the germline ends sit 16 bases apart.